The entry that follows covers one TCR beta chain sequence. Its antigen is not known. This CDR3 region has 13 residues. CDR1 is ENHRY and CDR2 is SYGVKD in the germline V gene. V lost 0 bases and J 5 bases, leaving 7 bases between the germline ends. This sample was included in a study of shared clonotypes between healthy human individuals. Positive CCR7 selection of CD45RO-negative cells yielded the naive CD8 cells, and terminally differentiated effector memory CD45RA+ cells were excluded. Every one of the donors was a Caucasian adult that lived in Nashville, Tennessee. The table came from immunoSEQ multiplex PCR; TCRdb's copy has only in-frame clones and leaves some out. The table has around 610,000 clones, around 96% seen once. Study results and caveats: Apart from blood, nothing was sampled; tissue repertoires likely differ. Lower generation probabilities were found for non-shared clonotypes than for those shared by all four donors.

The chain recombines TRBV10-3 with TRBJ1-1; tentatively, D is TRBD1 (5 bases). The origin of this receptor is a woman in her twenties or thirties in good health. Sequencing input: naive CD8+ T cells sorted from blood. In nucleotides, the CDR3 is TGTGCCATCAGTGAGTCGGGGGGAACTGAAGCTTTCTTT. It translates to CAISESGGTEAFF.